The 7 T cell receptor beta chains below all came from one sample that was sequenced in a study of beta chain features in type 1 diabetes. General study findings and limits: All four CD4+ subsets from Type 1 diabetes patients carried moderately but significantly shorter TCRB CDR3s.

Their recognized antigens are unknown. The investigators reverse transcribed all of the isolated RNA, so they sequenced expressed TCRB transcripts. Produced via immunoSEQ multiplex PCR; TCRdb's table is partial and in-frame only. The data contain some 700,000 clones, roughly an eighth of them singletons. Input material: naive CD4+ T cells from blood. These receptors were taken from a man between 18 and 29 years old with type 1 diabetes.

In this sample, this clone turned up a few times. The rearrangement uses TRBV5-1 and TRBJ1-1; TRBD1 matches 8 bases. This CDR3 has 14 amino acids. J lost 0 bases, V lost 4 bases, and 2 bases had no gene match. Germline CDR1 and CDR2: SGHRS and YFSETQ. CDR3 sequence (DNA): TGCGCCAGCAGCACACAGGGGGTGAACACTGAAGCTTTCTTT. Protein sequence: CASSTQGVNTEAFF.

This clone was detected only a few times. This rearrangement joins TRBV4-1 to TRBJ1-4; TRBD1 matches at 10 bases. V was pared by 0 bases and J by 8 bases, with 6 bases of the junction left unmatched. This CDR3 spans 16 amino acids. The germline gives CDR1 MGHRA, CDR2 YSYEKL. The CDR3 sequence is CASSQDWGQGLEKLFF. The CDR3 DNA sequence: TGCGCCAGCAGCCAAGATTGGGGACAGGGGCTCGAAAAACTGTTTTTT.

This clone was seen more than once but under ten times. The CDR3 DNA reads TGTGCCCACAGTCCCCAGGGGGCAAGGGGTAATGAAAAACTGTTTTTT. It is translated as CAHSPQGARGNEKLFF. The chain recombines TRBV28 with TRBJ1-4; 8 bases line up with TRBD1. Per the germline V gene, CDR1 is MDHEN and CDR2 is SYDVKM. Trimming removed 11 bases from V and 4 bases from J; junction bases left unmatched: 15. CDR3 length: 16 residues.

This clone was observed a handful of times. J is TRBJ1-1 and V is TRBV7-6; D remains ambiguous. This CDR3 is built from 14 residues. Germline assignment: CDR1 SGHVS and CDR2 FNYEAQ. Between the trimmed V and J ends, which lost 1 base and 1 base, there was a span of 7 bases. Written as DNA, the CDR3 is TGTGCCAGCAGCTTAGACGAGGGGAACACTGAAGCTTTCTTT. Translation: CASSLDEGNTEAFF.

J is TRBJ2-7 and V is TRBV7-9, with TRBD1 matching over 9 bases. The V gene end was trimmed by 1 base and the J gene end by 5 bases; junction bases not matched to a gene: 6. The CDR3 covers 15 residues. The germline gives CDR1 SEHNR, CDR2 FQNEAQ (reference sequence). CDR3 in DNA: TGTGCCAGCAGCTTAGGACAGGGGGAGGAGGACGAGCAGTACTTC. This sequence encodes CASSLGQGEEDEQYF.

This clone was seen a handful of times. The genes are TRBV5-1 and TRBJ2-1, with 8 bases that match TRBD2. This CDR3 contains 16 residues. J lost 6 bases, V lost 6 bases, and 14 bases had no gene match. Germline-derived CDR1 and CDR2 are SGHRS and YFSETQ. The CDR3 reads CASNSYPGGTVNEQFF. CDR3 coding DNA: TGCGCCAGCAATTCCTATCCGGGGGGGACGGTCAATGAGCAGTTCTTC.

This chain joins TRBV18 and TRBJ2-7; 8 positions match TRBD1. CDR3 length: 14 residues. Per germline, CDR1 KGHSH and CDR2 LQKENI. V was pared by 3 bases and J by 5 bases, with 6 bases of the junction left unmatched. CDR3 coding DNA: TGTGCCAGCTCACCGGACAGGGTACGTGACGAGCAGTACTTC. Translation: CASSPDRVRDEQYF.